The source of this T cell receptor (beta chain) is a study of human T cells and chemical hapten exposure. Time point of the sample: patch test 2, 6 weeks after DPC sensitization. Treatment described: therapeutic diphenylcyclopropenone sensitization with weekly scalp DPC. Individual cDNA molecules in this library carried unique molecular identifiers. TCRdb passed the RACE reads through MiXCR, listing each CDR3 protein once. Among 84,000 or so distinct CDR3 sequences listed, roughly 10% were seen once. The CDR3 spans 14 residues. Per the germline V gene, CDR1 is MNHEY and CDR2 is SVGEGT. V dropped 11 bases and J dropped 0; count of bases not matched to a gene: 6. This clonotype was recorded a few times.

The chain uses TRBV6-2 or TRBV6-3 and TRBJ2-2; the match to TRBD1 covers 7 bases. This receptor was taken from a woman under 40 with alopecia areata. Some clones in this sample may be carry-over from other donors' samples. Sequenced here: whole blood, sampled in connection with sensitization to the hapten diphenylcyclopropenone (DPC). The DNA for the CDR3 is TGTGCCGCCCGACAGGGCCCGAACACCGGGGAGCTGTTTTTT. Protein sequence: CAARQGPNTGELFF.